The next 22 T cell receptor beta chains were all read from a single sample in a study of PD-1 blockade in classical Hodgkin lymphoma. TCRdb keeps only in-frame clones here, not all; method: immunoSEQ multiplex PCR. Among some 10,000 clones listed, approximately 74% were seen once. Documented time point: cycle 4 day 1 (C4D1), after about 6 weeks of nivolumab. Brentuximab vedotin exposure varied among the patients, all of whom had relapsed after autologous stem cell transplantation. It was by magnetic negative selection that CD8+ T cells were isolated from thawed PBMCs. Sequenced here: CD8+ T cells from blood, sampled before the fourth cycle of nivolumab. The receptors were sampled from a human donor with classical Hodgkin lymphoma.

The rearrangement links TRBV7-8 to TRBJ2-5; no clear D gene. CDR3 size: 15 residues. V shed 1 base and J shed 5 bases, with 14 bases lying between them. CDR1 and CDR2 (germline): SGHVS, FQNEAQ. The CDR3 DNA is TGTGCCAGCAGCTTAGGGGATGAACAAGTGGAGACCCAGTACTTC. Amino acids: CASSLGDEQVETQYF.

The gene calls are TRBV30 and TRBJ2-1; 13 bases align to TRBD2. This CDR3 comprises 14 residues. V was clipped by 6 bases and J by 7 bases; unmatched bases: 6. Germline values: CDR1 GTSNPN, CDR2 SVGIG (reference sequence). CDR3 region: CACPGLAGRNEQFF. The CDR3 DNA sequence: TGTGCCTGCCCGGGACTAGCGGGACGGAATGAGCAGTTCTTC.

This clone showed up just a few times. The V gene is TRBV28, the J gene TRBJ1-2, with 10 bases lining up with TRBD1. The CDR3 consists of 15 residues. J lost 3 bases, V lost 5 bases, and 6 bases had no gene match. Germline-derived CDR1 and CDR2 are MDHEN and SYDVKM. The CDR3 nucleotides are TGTGCCAGCAGTCCGAGGGACAGGGGATACTATGGCTACACCTTC. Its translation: CASSPRDRGYYGYTF.

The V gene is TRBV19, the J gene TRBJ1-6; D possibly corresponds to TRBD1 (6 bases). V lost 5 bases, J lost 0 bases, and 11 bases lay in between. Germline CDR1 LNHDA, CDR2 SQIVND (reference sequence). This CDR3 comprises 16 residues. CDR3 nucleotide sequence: TGTGCCAGTAGTCCGAGGGGGAGCTCCTATAATTCACCCCTCCACTTT. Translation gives CASSPRGSSYNSPLHF.

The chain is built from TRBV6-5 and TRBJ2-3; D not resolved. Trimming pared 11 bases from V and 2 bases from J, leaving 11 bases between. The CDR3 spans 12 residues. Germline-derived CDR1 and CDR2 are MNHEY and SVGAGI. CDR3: CAAGEDTDTQYF. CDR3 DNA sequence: TGTGCCGCCGGAGAAGACACAGATACGCAGTATTTT.

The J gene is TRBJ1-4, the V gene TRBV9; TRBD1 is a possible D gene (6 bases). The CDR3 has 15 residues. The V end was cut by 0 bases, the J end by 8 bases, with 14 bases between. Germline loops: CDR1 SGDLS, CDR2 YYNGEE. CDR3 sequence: CASSVGGGGGEKLFF. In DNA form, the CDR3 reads TGTGCCAGCAGCGTAGGGGGAGGAGGGGGAGAAAAACTGTTTTTT. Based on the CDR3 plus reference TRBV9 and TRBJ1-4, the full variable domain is DSGVTQTPKHLITATGQRVTLRCSPRSGDLSVYWYQQSLDQGLQFLIQYYNGEERAKGNILERFSAQQFPDLHSELNLSSLELGDSALYFCASSVGGGGGEKLFFGSGTQLSVL.

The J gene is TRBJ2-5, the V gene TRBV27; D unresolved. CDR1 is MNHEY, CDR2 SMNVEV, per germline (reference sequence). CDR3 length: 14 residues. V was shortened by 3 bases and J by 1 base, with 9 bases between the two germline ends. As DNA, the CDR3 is TGTGCCAGCAGTTTTGTGGGCCCCCAAGAGACCCAGTACTTC. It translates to CASSFVGPQETQYF.

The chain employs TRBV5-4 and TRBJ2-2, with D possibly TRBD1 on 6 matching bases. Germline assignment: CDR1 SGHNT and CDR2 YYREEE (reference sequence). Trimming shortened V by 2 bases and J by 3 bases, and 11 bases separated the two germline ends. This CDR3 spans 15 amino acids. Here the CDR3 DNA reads TGTGCCAGCAGCTTAGTAGGGACATACACCGGGGAGCTGTTTTTT. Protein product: CASSLVGTYTGELFF. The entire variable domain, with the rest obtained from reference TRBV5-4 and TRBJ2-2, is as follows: ETGVTQSPTHLIKTRGQQVTLRCSSQSGHNTVSWYQQALGQGPQFIFQYYREEENGRGNFPPRFSGLQFPNYSSELNVNALELDDSALYLCASSLVGTYTGELFFGEGSRLTVL.

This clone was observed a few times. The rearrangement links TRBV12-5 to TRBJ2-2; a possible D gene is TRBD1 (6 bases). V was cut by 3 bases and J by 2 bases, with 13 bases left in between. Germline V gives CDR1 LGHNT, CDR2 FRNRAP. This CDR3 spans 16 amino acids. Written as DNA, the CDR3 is TGTGCTAGTGGTTTCGGTGGGACAACTAACACCGGGGAGCTGTTTTTT. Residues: CASGFGGTTNTGELFF.

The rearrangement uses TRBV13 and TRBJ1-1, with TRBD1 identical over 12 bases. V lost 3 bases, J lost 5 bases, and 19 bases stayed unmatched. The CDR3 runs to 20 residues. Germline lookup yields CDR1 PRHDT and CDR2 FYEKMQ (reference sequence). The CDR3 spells CASSLPGDRGHVGLGTEAFF. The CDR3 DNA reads TGTGCCAGCAGCTTGCCGGGGGACAGGGGGCATGTCGGTTTGGGGACTGAAGCTTTCTTT.

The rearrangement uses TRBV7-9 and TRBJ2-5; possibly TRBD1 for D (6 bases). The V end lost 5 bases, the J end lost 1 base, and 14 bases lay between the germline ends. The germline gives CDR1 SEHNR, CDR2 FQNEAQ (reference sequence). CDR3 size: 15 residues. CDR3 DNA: TGTGCCAGCAGCCTTTGGGGCAGGGGCCAAGAGACCCAGTACTTC. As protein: CASSLWGRGQETQYF. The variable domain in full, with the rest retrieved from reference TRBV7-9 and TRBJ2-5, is DTGVSQNPRHKITKRGQNVTFRCDPISEHNRLYWYRQTLGQGPEFLTYFQNEAQLEKSRLLSDRFSAERPKGSFSTLEIQRTEQGDSAMYLCASSLWGRGQETQYFGPGTRLLVL.

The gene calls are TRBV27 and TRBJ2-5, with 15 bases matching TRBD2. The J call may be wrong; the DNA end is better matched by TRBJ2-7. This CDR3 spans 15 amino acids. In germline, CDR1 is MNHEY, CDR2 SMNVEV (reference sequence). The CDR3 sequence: CASSPGTSGRNEQYF. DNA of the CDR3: TGTGCCAGCAGTCCTGGGACTAGCGGGAGGAACGAGCAGTACTTC.

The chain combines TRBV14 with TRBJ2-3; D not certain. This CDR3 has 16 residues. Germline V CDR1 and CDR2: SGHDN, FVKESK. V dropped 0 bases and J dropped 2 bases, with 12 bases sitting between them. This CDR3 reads CASSQDGDGPTDTQYF. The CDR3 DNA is TGTGCCAGCAGCCAAGATGGTGACGGACCCACAGATACGCAGTATTTT.

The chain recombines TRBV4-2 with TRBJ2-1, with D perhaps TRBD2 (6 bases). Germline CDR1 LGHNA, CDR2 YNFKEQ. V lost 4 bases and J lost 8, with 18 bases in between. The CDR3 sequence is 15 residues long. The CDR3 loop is CASSPPLSSGDEQFF. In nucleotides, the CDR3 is TGTGCCAGCAGCCCCCCCTTGAGTAGCGGCGATGAGCAGTTCTTC.

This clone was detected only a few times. CDR3 sequence: CASSLGLTGELFF. In DNA form, the CDR3 reads TGTGCCAGCAGTTTAGGGCTTACCGGGGAGCTGTTTTTT. The chain recombines TRBV27 with TRBJ2-2; D gene unclear. The V end was cut by 2 bases, the J end by 5 bases, with 6 bases between. This CDR3 contains 13 residues. Germline V CDR1 and CDR2: MNHEY, SMNVEV (reference sequence).

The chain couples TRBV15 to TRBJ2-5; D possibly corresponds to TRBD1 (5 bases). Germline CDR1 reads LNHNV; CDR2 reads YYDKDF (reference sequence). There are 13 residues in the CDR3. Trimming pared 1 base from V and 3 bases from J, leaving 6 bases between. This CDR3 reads CATSRATEETQYF. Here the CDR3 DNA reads TGTGCCACCAGCAGAGCGACAGAAGAGACCCAGTACTTC.

The CDR3 sequence is CASSHAYEQYF. CDR3 bases: TGTGCCAGCAGCCACGCCTACGAGCAGTACTTC. The J gene is TRBJ2-7, the V gene TRBV14; D unresolved. Deletions cut 3 bases from V and 2 bases from J, with 2 bases between. CDR1 SGHDN and CDR2 FVKESK come from the germline V gene. CDR3 length equals 11 residues.

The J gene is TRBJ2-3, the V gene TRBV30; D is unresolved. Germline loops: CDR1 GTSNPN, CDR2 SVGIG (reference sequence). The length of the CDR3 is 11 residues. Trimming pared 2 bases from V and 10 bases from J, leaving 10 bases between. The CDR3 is CAWSQSVAQYF. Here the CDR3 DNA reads TGTGCCTGGAGTCAAAGCGTTGCGCAGTATTTT.

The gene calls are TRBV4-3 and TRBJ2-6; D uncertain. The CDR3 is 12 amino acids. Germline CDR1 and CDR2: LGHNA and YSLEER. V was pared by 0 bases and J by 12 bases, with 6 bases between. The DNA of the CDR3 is TGCGCCAGCAGCCAAGATATGGCCGTCCTGACTTTC. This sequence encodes CASSQDMAVLTF.

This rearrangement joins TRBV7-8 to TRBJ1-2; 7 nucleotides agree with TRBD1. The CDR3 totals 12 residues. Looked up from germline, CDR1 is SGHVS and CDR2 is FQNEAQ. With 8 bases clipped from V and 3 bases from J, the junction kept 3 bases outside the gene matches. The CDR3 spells CASSGGDYGYTF. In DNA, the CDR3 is TGTGCCAGCTCAGGGGGGGACTATGGCTACACCTTC.

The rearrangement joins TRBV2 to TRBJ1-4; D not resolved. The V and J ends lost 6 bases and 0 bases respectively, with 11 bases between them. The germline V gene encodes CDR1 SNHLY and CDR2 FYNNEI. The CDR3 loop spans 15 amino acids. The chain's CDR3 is CASRRHSATNEKLFF. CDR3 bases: TGTGCCAGCAGACGACACAGTGCAACTAATGAAAAACTGTTTTTT. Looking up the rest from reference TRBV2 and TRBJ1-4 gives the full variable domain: EPEVTQTPSHQVTQMGQEVILRCVPISNHLYFYWYRQILGQKVEFLVSFYNNEISEKSEIFDDQFSVERPDGSNFTLKIRSTKLEDSAMYFCASRRHSATNEKLFFGSGTQLSVL.

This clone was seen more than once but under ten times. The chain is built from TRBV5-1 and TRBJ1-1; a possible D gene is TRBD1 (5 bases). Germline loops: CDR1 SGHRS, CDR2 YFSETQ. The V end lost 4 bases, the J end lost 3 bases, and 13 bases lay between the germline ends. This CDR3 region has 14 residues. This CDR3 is CASSGAGAYTEAFF. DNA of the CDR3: TGCGCCAGCAGCGGGGCAGGAGCTTACACTGAAGCTTTCTTT.